The entry below gives a single T cell receptor (beta chain) sequence along with its context. This record comes from a study of T cell responses to AZD1222 COVID-19 vaccine. Profiling relied on immunoSEQ multiplex PCR, and the TCRdb table lists in-frame clones only, not all of them. The table has about 150,000 clones, 80% to 95% seen once; the top ten hold under 4%. This CDR3 has 15 amino acids. V was cut by 4 bases and J by 0 bases, with 10 bases left in between. CDR1 and CDR2 (germline): SGHVS, FNYEAQ. This chain joins TRBV7-6 and TRBJ1-3; TRBD1 is a possible D gene (5 bases). This clonotype was sampled from an adult who received the AZD1222 COVID-19 vaccine. The sample consisted of peripheral blood, taken 28 days after the second AZD1222 dose. The chain's CDR3 is CASSSGHISGNTIYF. DNA of the CDR3: TGTGCCAGCAGCTCAGGACACATCTCTGGAAACACCATATATTTT.